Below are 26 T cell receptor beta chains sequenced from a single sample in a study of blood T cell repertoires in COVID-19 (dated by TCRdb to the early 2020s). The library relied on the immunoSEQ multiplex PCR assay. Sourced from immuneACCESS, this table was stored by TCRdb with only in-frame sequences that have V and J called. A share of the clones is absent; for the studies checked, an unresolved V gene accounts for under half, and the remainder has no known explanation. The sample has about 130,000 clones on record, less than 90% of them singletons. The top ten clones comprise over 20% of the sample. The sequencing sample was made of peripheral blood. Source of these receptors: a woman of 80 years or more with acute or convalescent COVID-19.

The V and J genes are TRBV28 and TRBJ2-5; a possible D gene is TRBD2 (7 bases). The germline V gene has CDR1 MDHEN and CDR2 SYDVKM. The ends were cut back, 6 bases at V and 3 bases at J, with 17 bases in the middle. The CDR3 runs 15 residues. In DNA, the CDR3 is TGTGCCAGCAGCTATTTCACAGGGAGGGAAGAGACCCAGTACTTC. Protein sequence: CASSYFTGREETQYF. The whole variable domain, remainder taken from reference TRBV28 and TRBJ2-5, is DVKVTQSSRYLVKRTGEKVFLECVQDMDHENMFWYRQDPGLGLRLIYFSYDVKMKEKGDIPEGYSVSREKKERFSLILESASTNQTSMYLCASSYFTGREETQYFGPGTRLLVL.

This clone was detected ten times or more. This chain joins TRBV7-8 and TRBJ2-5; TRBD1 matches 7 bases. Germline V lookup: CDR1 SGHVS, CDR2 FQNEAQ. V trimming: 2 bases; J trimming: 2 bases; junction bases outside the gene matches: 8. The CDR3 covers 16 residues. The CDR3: CASSLSNRGSQETQYF. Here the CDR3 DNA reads TGTGCCAGCAGCTTATCCAACAGGGGCTCGCAAGAGACCCAGTACTTC.

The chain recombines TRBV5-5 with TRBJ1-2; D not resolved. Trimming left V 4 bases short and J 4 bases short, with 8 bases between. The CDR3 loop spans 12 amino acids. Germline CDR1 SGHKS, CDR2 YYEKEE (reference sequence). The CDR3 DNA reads TGTGCCAGCAGCACCGCGGTCTATGGCTACACCTTC. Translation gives CASSTAVYGYTF.

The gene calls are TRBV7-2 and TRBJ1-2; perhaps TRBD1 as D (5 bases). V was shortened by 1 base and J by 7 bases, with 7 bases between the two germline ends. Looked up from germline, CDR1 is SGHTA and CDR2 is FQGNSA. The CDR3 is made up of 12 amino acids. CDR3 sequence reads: CASSLGGPGYTF. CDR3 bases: TGTGCCAGCAGCTTAGGGGGCCCTGGCTACACCTTC.

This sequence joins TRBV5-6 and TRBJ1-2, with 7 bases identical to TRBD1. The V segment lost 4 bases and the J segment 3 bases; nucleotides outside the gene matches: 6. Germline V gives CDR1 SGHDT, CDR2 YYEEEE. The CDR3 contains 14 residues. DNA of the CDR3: TGTGCCAGCAGCCCACGACAGGGATACTATGGCTACACCTTC. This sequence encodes CASSPRQGYYGYTF.

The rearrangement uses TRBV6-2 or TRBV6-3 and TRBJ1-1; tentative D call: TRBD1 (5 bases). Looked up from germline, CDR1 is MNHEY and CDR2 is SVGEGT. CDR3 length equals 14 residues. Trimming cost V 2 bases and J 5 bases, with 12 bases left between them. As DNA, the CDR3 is TGTGCCAGCAGTTACACCGGGGGGAGAACTGAAGCTTTCTTT. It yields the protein CASSYTGGRTEAFF.

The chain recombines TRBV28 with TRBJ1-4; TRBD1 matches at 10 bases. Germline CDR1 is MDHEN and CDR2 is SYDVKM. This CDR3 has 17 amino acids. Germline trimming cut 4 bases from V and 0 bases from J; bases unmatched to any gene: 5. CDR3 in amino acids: CASSSLDRGATNEKLFF. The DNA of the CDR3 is TGTGCCAGCAGTTCGCTGGACAGGGGGGCAACTAATGAAAAACTGTTTTTT.

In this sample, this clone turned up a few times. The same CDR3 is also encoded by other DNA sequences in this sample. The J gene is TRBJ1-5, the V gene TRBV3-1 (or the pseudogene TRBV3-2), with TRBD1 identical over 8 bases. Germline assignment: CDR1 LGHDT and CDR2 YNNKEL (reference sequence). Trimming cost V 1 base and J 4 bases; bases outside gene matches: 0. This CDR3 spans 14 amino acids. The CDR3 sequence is CASSQGTGNQPQHF. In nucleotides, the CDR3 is TGTGCCAGCAGCCAAGGGACAGGGAATCAGCCCCAGCATTTT.

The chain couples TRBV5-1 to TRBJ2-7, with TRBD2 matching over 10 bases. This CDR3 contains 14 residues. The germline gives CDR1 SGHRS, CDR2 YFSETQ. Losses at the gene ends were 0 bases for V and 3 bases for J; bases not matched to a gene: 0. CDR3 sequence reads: CASSLASGGYEQYF. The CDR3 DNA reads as TGCGCCAGCAGCTTGGCTAGCGGGGGCTACGAGCAGTACTTC.

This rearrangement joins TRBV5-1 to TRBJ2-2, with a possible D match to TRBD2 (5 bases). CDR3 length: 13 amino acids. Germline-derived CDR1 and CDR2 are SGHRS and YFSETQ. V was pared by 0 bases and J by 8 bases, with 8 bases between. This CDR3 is CASSLGPGGELFF. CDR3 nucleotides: TGCGCCAGCAGCTTGGGACCGGGAGGGGAGCTGTTTTTT. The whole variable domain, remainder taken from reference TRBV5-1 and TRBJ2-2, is KAGVTQTPRYLIKTRGQQVTLSCSPISGHRSVSWYQQTPGQGLQFLFEYFSETQRNKGNFPGRFSGRQFSNSRSEMNVSTLELGDSALYLCASSLGPGGELFFGEGSRLTVL.

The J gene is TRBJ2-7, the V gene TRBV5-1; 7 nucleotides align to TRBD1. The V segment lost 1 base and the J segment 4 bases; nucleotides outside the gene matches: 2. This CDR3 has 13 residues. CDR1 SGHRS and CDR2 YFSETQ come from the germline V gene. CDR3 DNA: TGCGCCAGCAGCTTGTGGACAGGTTACGAGCAGTACGTC. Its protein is CASSLWTGYEQYV.

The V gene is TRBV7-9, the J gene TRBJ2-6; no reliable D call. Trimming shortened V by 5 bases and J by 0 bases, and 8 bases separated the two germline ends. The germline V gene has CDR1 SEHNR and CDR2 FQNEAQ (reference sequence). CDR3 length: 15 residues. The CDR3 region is CASSPRTSGANVLTF. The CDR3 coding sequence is TGTGCCAGCAGCCCGCGAACCTCTGGGGCCAACGTCCTGACTTTC.

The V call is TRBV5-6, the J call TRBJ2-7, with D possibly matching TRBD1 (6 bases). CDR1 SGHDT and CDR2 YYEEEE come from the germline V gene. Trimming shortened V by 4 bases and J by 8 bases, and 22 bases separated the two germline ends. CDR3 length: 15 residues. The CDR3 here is CASSQNRQALRQQYV. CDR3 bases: TGTGCCAGCAGCCAAAATCGACAGGCACTAAGGCAGCAGTACGTC.

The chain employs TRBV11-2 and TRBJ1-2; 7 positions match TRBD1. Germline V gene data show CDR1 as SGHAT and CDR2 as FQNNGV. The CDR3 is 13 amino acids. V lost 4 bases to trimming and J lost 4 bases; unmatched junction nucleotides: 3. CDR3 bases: TGTGCCAGCAGCTCGGGACAGTCCTATGGCTACACCTTC. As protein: CASSSGQSYGYTF.

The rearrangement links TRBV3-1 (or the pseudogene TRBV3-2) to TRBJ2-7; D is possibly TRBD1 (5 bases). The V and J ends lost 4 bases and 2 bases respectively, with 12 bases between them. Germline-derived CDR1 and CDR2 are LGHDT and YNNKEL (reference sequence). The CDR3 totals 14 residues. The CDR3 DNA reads TGTGCCAGCAGCCCCCCCACGACAGCCTACGAGCAGTACTTC. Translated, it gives CASSPPTTAYEQYF.

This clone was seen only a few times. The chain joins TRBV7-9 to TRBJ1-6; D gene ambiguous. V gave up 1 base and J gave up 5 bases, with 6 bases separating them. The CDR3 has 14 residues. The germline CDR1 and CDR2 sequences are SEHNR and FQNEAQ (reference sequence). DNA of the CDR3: TGTGCCAGCAGCTTAGTTCAGAATAATTCACCCCTCCACTTT. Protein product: CASSLVQNNSPLHF.

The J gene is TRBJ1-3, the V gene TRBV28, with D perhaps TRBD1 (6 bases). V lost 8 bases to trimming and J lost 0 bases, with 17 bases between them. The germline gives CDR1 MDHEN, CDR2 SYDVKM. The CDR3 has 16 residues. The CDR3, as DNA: TGTGCCAGCGCTCAGGGGCGCGGCATCTCTGGAAACACCATATATTTT. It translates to CASAQGRGISGNTIYF.

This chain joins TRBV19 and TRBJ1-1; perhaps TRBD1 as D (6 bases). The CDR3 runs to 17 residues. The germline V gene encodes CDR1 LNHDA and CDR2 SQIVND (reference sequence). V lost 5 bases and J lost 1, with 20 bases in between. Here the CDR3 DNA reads TGTGCCAGTAGTCTCCGAGGGGGTGTCTTCGGGAACACTGAAGCTTTCTTT. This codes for CASSLRGGVFGNTEAFF.

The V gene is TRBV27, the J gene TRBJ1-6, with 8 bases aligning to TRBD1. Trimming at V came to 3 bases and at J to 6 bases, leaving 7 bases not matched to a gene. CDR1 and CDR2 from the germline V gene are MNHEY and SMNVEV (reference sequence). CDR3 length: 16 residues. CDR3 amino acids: CASSLARGPLNSPLHF. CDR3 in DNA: TGTGCCAGCAGTTTGGCCAGGGGGCCTCTTAATTCACCCCTCCACTTT.

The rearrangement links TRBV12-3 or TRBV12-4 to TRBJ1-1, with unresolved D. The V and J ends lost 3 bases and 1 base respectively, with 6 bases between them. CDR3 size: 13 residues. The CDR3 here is CASSFGRNTEAFF. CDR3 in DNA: TGTGCCAGCAGTTTTGGGAGGAACACTGAAGCTTTCTTT.

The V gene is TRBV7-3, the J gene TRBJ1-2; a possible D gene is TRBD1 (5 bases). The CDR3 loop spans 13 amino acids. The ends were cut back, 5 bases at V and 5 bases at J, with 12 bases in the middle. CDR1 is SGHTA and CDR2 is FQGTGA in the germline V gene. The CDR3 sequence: CASSPQGKYGYTF. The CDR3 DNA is TGTGCCAGCAGCCCCCAGGGTAAATATGGCTACACCTTC.

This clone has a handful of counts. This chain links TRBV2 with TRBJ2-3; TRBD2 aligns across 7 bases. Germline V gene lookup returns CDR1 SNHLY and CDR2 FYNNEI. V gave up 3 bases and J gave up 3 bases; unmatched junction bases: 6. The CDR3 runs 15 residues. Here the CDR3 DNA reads TGTGCCAGCAGTGATCGGGGGGTGAGGACAGATACGCAGTATTTT. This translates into CASSDRGVRTDTQYF.

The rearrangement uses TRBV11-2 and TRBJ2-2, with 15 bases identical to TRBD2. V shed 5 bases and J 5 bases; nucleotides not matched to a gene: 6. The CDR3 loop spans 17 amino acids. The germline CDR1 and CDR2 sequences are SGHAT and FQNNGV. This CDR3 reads CASSPGLAGGRTGELFF. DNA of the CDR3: TGTGCCAGCAGCCCAGGACTAGCGGGGGGGCGAACCGGGGAGCTGTTTTTT.

The chain's CDR3 is CASSQVSGGFGDEQFF. DNA for the CDR3: TGTGCCAGCAGCCAAGTATCGGGGGGATTCGGCGATGAGCAGTTCTTC. The chain recombines TRBV3-1 (or the pseudogene TRBV3-2) with TRBJ2-1, with 7 bases lining up with TRBD2. The CDR3 spans 16 residues. Trimming cost V 1 base and J 8 bases; bases outside gene matches: 11. The V gene's germline CDR1 is LGHDT and CDR2 YNNKEL (reference sequence).

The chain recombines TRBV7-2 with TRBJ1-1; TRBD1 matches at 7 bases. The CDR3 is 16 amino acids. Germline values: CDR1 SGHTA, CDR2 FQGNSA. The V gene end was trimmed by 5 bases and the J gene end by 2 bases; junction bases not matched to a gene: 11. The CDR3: CASSEQGVTLNTEAFF. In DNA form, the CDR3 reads TGTGCCAGCAGCGAGCAGGGGGTTACCCTCAACACTGAAGCTTTCTTT. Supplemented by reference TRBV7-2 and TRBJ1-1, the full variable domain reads GAGVSQSPSNKVTEKGKDVELRCDPISGHTALYWYRQSLGQGLEFLIYFQGNSAPDKSGLPSDRFSAERTGGSVSTLTIQRTQQEDSAVYLCASSEQGVTLNTEAFFGQGTRLTVV.

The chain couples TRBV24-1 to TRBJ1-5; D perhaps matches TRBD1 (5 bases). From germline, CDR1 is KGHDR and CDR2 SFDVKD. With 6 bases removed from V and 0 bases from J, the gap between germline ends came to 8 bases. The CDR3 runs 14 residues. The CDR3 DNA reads TGTGCCACCAGTCAGGGCGGTAGCAATCAGCCCCAGCATTTT. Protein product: CATSQGGSNQPQHF.